The 15 T cell receptor beta chains below come from one sample, sequenced in a study of T cells after yellow fever vaccination. TCRdb re-called the 5' RACE reads through MiXCR, storing one row per CDR3 protein. This sample yields about 220,000 distinct CDR3 sequences, of which more than 3% are seen a single time; approximately 3.5% belongs to the top ten. The sample consisted of CD4+ T cells sorted from PBMCs, taken 10 days after the yellow fever booster vaccination. The receptors come from a man aged 18-30 years who received the YFV17D yellow fever vaccine.

This clonotype was detected a few times. J is TRBJ2-1 and V is TRBV5-4; no definite D call. Per the germline V gene, CDR1 is SGHNT and CDR2 is YYREEE (reference sequence). V was pared by 0 bases and J by 8 bases, with 9 bases between. There are 13 residues in the CDR3. In nucleotides, the CDR3 is TGTGCCAGCAGCTTGGCCGGGCCAGATGAGCAGTTCTTC. This encodes CASSLAGPDEQFF.

Ten or more counts support this clonotype. The gene calls are TRBV6-6 and TRBJ2-7; D gene ambiguous. Between the trimmed V and J ends, which lost 2 bases and 2 bases, there was a span of 10 bases. The CDR3 loop spans 14 amino acids. The germline V gene has CDR1 MNHNY and CDR2 SVGAGI (reference sequence). In DNA form, the CDR3 reads TGTGCCAGCAGTTACGGGCCCCCTACCTACGAGCAGTACTTC. Encoded protein: CASSYGPPTYEQYF.

This clonotype was seen only a few times. The J gene is TRBJ2-5, the V gene TRBV4-1; unclear D gene. The CDR3 length is 16 residues. The germline V gene encodes CDR1 MGHRA and CDR2 YSYEKL. V gave up 4 bases and J gave up 1 base, with 16 bases separating them. The CDR3 DNA sequence: TGCGCCAGCAGCCGCCTGATGGGAATATCCCAAGAGACCCAGTACTTC. Translated: CASSRLMGISQETQYF.

The rearrangement uses TRBV7-9 and TRBJ1-2; a possible D gene is TRBD1 (5 bases). The V gene's germline CDR1 is SEHNR and CDR2 FQNEAQ (reference sequence). The length of the CDR3 is 15 residues. The germline V and J ends were trimmed by 0 bases and 4 bases, with 12 bases remaining between them. The CDR3 coding sequence is TGTGCCAGCAGCTTAGCCAACAGGATGGGCTATGGCTACACCTTC. Protein product: CASSLANRMGYGYTF.

This clonotype was counted many times. The chain recombines TRBV7-2 with TRBJ2-7; D not certain. There are 15 residues in the CDR3. The germline V gene has CDR1 SGHTA and CDR2 FQGNSA. Trimming shortened V by 5 bases and J by 9 bases, and 23 bases separated the two germline ends. For the CDR3, the DNA is TGTGCCAGCAGCCCCCAACGAGGCCCTTTAATACGGCAGTACTTC. The encoded protein is CASSPQRGPLIRQYF.

This clonotype has a count of ten or more. This chain joins TRBV28 and TRBJ2-3; D may correspond to TRBD1 or TRBD2 (5 bases each). With 6 bases removed from V and 4 bases from J, the gap between germline ends came to 20 bases. The germline V gene has CDR1 MDHEN and CDR2 SYDVKM. The CDR3 loop spans 16 amino acids. CDR3 DNA sequence: TGTGCCAGCAGATCTCCGGGGCGCCTCGCCCCAGATACGCAGTATTTT. Translated: CASRSPGRLAPDTQYF.

At least ten counts were recorded for this clonotype. The chain recombines TRBV12-3 or TRBV12-4 with TRBJ2-3, with D possibly being TRBD1 (6 bases). V was cut by 6 bases and J by 2 bases, with 12 bases left in between. The CDR3 extends over 14 amino acids. The CDR3 here is CASRGGQNTDTQYF. In nucleotides, the CDR3 is TGTGCCAGCAGAGGAGGACAGAACACAGATACGCAGTATTTT.

This clonotype was seen more than once but under ten times. V usage is TRBV19 and J usage is TRBJ1-5, with D unresolved. CDR3 size: 16 residues. Germline V gives CDR1 LNHDA, CDR2 SQIVND (reference sequence). V lost 3 bases to trimming and J lost 4 bases, with 16 bases between them. CDR3 nucleotides: TGTGCCAGTAGTATTATGGTCCGGGTTTTTAATCAGCCCCAGCATTTT. Encoded protein: CASSIMVRVFNQPQHF. The full variable domain, in which reference TRBV19 and TRBJ1-5 provide the parts outside the CDR3, is DGGITQSPKYLFRKEGQNVTLSCEQNLNHDAMYWYRQDPGQGLRLIYYSQIVNDFQKGDIAEGYSVSREKKESFPLTVTSAQKNPTAFYLCASSIMVRVFNQPQHFGDGTRLSIL.

The chain links TRBV7-8 to TRBJ1-1, with D hard to call. Germline values: CDR1 SGHVS, CDR2 FQNEAQ. V was clipped by 6 bases and J by 11 bases, with 25 bases between them. This CDR3 comprises 15 residues. CDR3 in amino acids: CASRRITGSLSRAFF. CDR3 sequence (DNA): TGTGCCAGCAGACGGATCACCGGGTCCCTCTCTCGGGCTTTCTTT.

This clonotype was recorded a few times. This sequence joins TRBV27 and TRBJ2-1; 11 bases match TRBD2. This CDR3 is 17 amino acids long. Germline values: CDR1 MNHEY, CDR2 SMNVEV (reference sequence). With 7 bases clipped from V and 4 bases from J, the junction kept 12 bases outside the gene matches. CDR3 sequence (DNA): TGTGCCAGCACCCTTCTTACTAGCGGGGGAGTATACAATGAGCAGTTCTTC. Encoded protein: CASTLLTSGGVYNEQFF.

This clonotype was observed at least ten times. The CDR3 loop reads CASSRAGLSGDTQYF. DNA of the CDR3: TGCGCCAGCAGTCGCGCAGGTCTTTCAGGAGATACGCAGTATTTT. The chain uses TRBV5-1 and TRBJ2-3; D unclear. Germline CDR1 and CDR2: SGHRS and YFSETQ. The CDR3 sequence is 15 residues long. Trimming shortened V by 5 bases and J by 5 bases, and 18 bases separated the two germline ends.

This clonotype has ten or more counts. This chain joins TRBV7-2 and TRBJ2-5, with a weak D call TRBD2 (6 bases). The germline V gene encodes CDR1 SGHTA and CDR2 FQGNSA. With 2 bases removed from V and 3 bases from J, the gap between germline ends came to 7 bases. CDR3 length: 13 amino acids. This chain's CDR3 is CASSLQREETQYF. The CDR3 DNA reads as TGTGCCAGCAGCTTACAGCGGGAAGAGACCCAGTACTTC.

This clonotype was recorded at least ten times. This chain uses TRBV9 with TRBJ2-7, with D possibly matching TRBD1 (6 bases). The ends were cut back, 9 bases at V and 2 bases at J, with 15 bases in the middle. There are 13 residues in the CDR3. Per the germline V gene, CDR1 is SGDLS and CDR2 is YYNGEE. In DNA form, the CDR3 reads TGTGCCACCAGGACAGATCCGCCCTACGAGCAGTACGTC. This sequence encodes CATRTDPPYEQYV.

This clonotype has only a few counts. The J gene is TRBJ2-2, the V gene TRBV5-4; D unclear. Between the trimmed V and J ends, which lost 4 bases and 1 base, there was a span of 11 bases. CDR3 size: 15 residues. Germline V CDR1 and CDR2: SGHNT, YYREEE (reference sequence). CDR3 residues: CASSTDQLNTGELFF. CDR3 nucleotide sequence: TGTGCCAGCAGCACGGATCAACTGAACACCGGGGAGCTGTTTTTT.

In its sample, this clonotype was seen many times. The chain recombines TRBV29-1 with TRBJ1-3; a possible D gene is TRBD1 (5 bases). The ends were cut back, 3 bases at V and 0 bases at J, with 6 bases in the middle. This CDR3 comprises 13 residues. Germline V gene sequence: CDR1 SQVTM, CDR2 ANQGSEA. In nucleotides, the CDR3 is TGCAGCGTTGACGGGGGCTCTGGAAACACCATATATTTT. This sequence encodes CSVDGGSGNTIYF.